The clone carrying this TCR beta chain was recorded a few times. This record belongs to a study of blood T cell repertoires in COVID-19. About the study: Acute and convalescent COVID-19 specimens originated in the United States, Italy and Spain.

Profiled with immunoSEQ multiplex PCR; TCRdb holds only in-frame clones, not every one. This table holds roughly 150,000 clones, 82% found once. V lost 3 bases and J lost 2; bases outside the gene matches: 7. Germline V gene sequence: CDR1 LGHNA, CDR2 YNFKEQ. The CDR3 spans 17 residues. What was sequenced was peripheral blood. The source is a woman at least 80 years old with acute or convalescent COVID-19. The chain is built from TRBV4-2 and TRBJ2-7; the match to TRBD2 covers 13 bases. The DNA of the CDR3 is TGTGCCAGCAGCCAGTCCGGGACTAGCGGGGTGACCTACGAGCAGTACTTC. This encodes CASSQSGTSGVTYEQYF.